This T cell receptor beta chain comes out of a study of blood T cell repertoires in COVID-19. Overall study: Acute-phase and convalescent COVID-19 samples originated in the United States, Italy and Spain. T cells, B-cell-depleted T cells, or PBMCs provided the cDNA or gDNA that served as material.

Original handling: From reference gene primer amplification, estimates of nucleated cell counts were derived. Clones were sequenced by immunoSEQ multiplex PCR, and TCRdb holds only the in-frame ones, with some missing. V and J calls and clone size come straight from that table; D and trimming were deduced from the DNA. The sample contains 25,000 to 30,000 clones, approximately 90% of which appear only once. The TCR originated in a human donor in a cohort sampled during active COVID-19. Source material: peripheral blood.

The CDR3 spells CATSDQKQGLIGYTF. The CDR3 DNA is TGTGCCACCAGCGACCAGAAACAGGGACTAATTGGCTACACCTTC. V is TRBV24-1 and J is TRBJ1-2; tentatively, D is TRBD1 (6 bases). The CDR3 totals 15 residues. Trimming removed 7 bases at V and 7 bases at J, with 21 bases between. Germline V gene data show CDR1 as KGHDR and CDR2 as SFDVKD.